This T cell receptor (beta chain) appears in the sequencing data of a study of Ad26.COV2.S vaccination and SARS-CoV-2 variants. Background on the study: Participants got Ad26.COV2.S intramuscularly, once or twice 56 days apart.

Treatment given: some 20 received Ad26.COV2.S at low or high dose, single or two shots; 5 received placebo; per-sample allocation not given. Day 63 following the first vaccine or placebo injection was when the samples were taken. As to this clone: Its antigen is currently unknown.

TCRdb keeps only in-frame clones here, not all; method: immunoSEQ multiplex PCR. The data hold some 480,000 clones, with roughly 87% observed a single time. The ends were cut back, 5 bases at V and 6 bases at J, with 13 bases in the middle. The CDR3 length is 13 residues. From germline, CDR1 is SGHTA and CDR2 FQGNSA. The study, taken as a whole, reports: The authors reported substantial breadth in spike-specific CD8+ and CD4+ T cell responses after vaccination. Non-spike TCR breadth showed similarity between vaccine and placebo recipients. Spike-specific TCR breadth was greater after Ad26.COV2.S than placebo.

V usage is TRBV7-2 and J usage is TRBJ1-2; D gene ambiguous. Here the sequenced sample was peripheral blood, taken in a trial of Ad26.COV2.S vaccine versus placebo. This clonotype was obtained from a person aged 18-65 years who received the Ad26.COV2.S COVID-19 vaccine or a placebo. The chain's CDR3 is CASSLLHGHGYTF. The CDR3, as DNA: TGTGCCAGCAGCCTACTGCATGGCCATGGCTACACCTTC.